The entry below gives a single T cell receptor (beta chain) sequence along with its context. This specimen comes from a study of CD8 T cells in Susac syndrome. The individuals used as controls were healthy donors who had been matched for both age and sex. Random hexamers were used to reverse transcribe about 0.45 to 1 ug of RNA. Across 54 Vbeta and 13 Jbeta, immunoSEQ multiplex PCR amplified TCR beta CDR3. Each CDR3 protein is one row after TCRdb ran MiXCR on the immunoSEQ multiplex PCR reads. The data contain about 130,000 distinct CDR3 sequences, around 94% of them singletons. Germline lookup yields CDR1 SEHNR and CDR2 FQNEAQ (reference sequence). The CDR3 consists of 13 residues. Between the trimmed V and J ends, which lost 5 bases and 5 bases, there was a span of 12 bases.

The chain links TRBV7-9 to TRBJ1-2; no definite D call. The material sequenced was CD4+ T cells from PBMCs. The sequence was obtained from a human donor in good health. CDR3 residues: CASSPGAEYGYTF. In DNA, the CDR3 is TGTGCCAGCAGCCCGGGTGCCGAGTATGGCTACACCTTC.